This T cell receptor beta chain is from a study of identical twins. As for this clonotype: Its antigen is still unknown.

Study-level points and caveats: While abundant cord blood beta clonotypes carried fewer insertions, memory repertoires showed no such pattern.

One entry per CDR3 protein results from TCRdb running MiXCR on the 5' RACE reads. The profile covers some 1,700,000 distinct CDR3 sequences, with 32% appearing a single time and less than 0.35% taken by the ten largest. The sequencing input was cord blood. This clonotype originated in a newborn girl in good health.

CDR3 loop: CASSVTLTGALNTEAFF. CDR3 in DNA: TGTGCCAGCAGTGTAACCCTGACAGGGGCCCTCAACACTGAAGCTTTCTTT. The gene calls are TRBV2 and TRBJ1-1; 8 bases fit TRBD1. Germline trimming cut 4 bases from V and 2 bases from J; bases unmatched to any gene: 12. Germline V gene lookup returns CDR1 SNHLY and CDR2 FYNNEI. This CDR3 has 17 amino acids.